One TCR beta chain is described in this entry. The data derive from a study of cytomegalovirus exposure and HLA in healthy donors. The CDR3 covers 12 residues. The ends were cut back, 2 bases at V and 5 bases at J, with 4 bases in the middle. Germline V gives CDR1 SGHTA, CDR2 FQGNSA. Primers included in the PCR were 60 Vbeta and 13 Jbeta primers. Some clones are missing from TCRdb's copy, which holds only in-frame ones; the method was immunoSEQ multiplex PCR. This sample carries roughly 160,000 clones, 60% to 80% of them seen once, and the ten largest clones take roughly an eighth. V is TRBV7-2 and J is TRBJ1-3; D is undetermined. The specimen was PBMCs. The TCR sequence derives from a man in his fifties in good health and CMV-seropositive. CDR3 DNA: TGTGCCAGCAGCTTACTTCGAAACACCATATATTTT. Encoded protein: CASSLLRNTIYF.